These 21 T cell receptor beta chains were all obtained from the same sample, sequenced in a study of T cells of healthy individuals. TCRdb ran MiXCR on the 5' RACE reads and lists one entry per CDR3 protein. The table has approximately 58,000 distinct CDR3 sequences, roughly 14% seen once. Receptors originate from a human donor in good health.

This clonotype was found a few times. V and J are TRBV6-2 or TRBV6-3 and TRBJ2-5, with 11 bases fitting TRBD1. J lost 5 bases, V lost 6 bases, and 8 bases had no gene match. The CDR3 has 15 residues. CDR1 is MNHEY and CDR2 is SVGEGT in the germline V gene. CDR3 DNA: TGTGCCAGCAGCCAAACGGACAGGGGGCAGGAGACCCAGTACTTC. Its translation is CASSQTDRGQETQYF.

This chain links TRBV20-1 with TRBJ2-5; no clear D gene. V was shortened by 0 bases and J by 4 bases, with 12 bases between the two germline ends. Germline CDR1 DFQATT, CDR2 SNEGSKA (reference sequence). The CDR3 consists of 14 residues. The CDR3 nucleotides read TGCAGTGCTAGAGATCCGGGCTCTTTAGAGACCCAGTACTTC. Its translation is CSARDPGSLETQYF.

This chain uses TRBV20-1 with TRBJ1-6; possibly TRBD1 for D (6 bases). Per germline, CDR1 DFQATT and CDR2 SNEGSKA (reference sequence). The V end lost 6 bases, the J end lost 10 bases, and 22 bases lay between the germline ends. This CDR3 contains 15 residues. The CDR3: CSAPLGGRTNSPLHF. In nucleotides, the CDR3 is TGCAGTGCCCCACTTGGGGGCAGAACAAACTCACCCCTCCACTTT.

This chain uses TRBV20-1 with TRBJ2-7; D is possibly TRBD1 or TRBD2 (5 bases each). Trimming cost V 2 bases and J 6 bases, with 14 bases left between them. Germline-derived CDR1 and CDR2 are DFQATT and SNEGSKA (reference sequence). The CDR3 contains 13 residues. CDR3 amino acids: CSARQVGTSEQYF. DNA for the CDR3: TGCAGTGCTAGACAGGTCGGGACCTCCGAGCAGTACTTC.

The sample holds a few counts of this clonotype. The gene calls are TRBV7-2 and TRBJ1-4, with a tentative D call TRBD1 (5 bases). Looked up from germline, CDR1 is SGHTA and CDR2 is FQGNSA. The CDR3 is 15 amino acids. Trimming removed 5 bases at V and 7 bases at J, with 17 bases between. The CDR3 region has the DNA TGTGCCAGCAGCCCACCCGGGGCCAAACCTGAAAAACTGTTTTTT. Encoded protein: CASSPPGAKPEKLFF.

In its sample, this clonotype was seen a few times. This sequence joins TRBV6-2 or TRBV6-3 and TRBJ2-3, with D possibly TRBD2 on 5 matching bases. The CDR3 loop spans 12 amino acids. V shed 8 bases and J shed 2 bases, with 8 bases lying between them. Per the germline V gene, CDR1 is MNHEY and CDR2 is SVGEGT. The CDR3 sequence: CASGSYTDTQYF. As DNA, the CDR3 is TGTGCCAGCGGGAGTTACACAGATACGCAGTATTTT.

The CDR3 region has the DNA TGTGCCATCAGTGATCGGGACAGGGTTAGCACAGATACGCAGTATTTT. Its protein product is CAISDRDRVSTDTQYF. The rearrangement joins TRBV10-3 to TRBJ2-3; 9 bases line up with TRBD1. V lost 3 bases and J lost 0; bases outside the gene matches: 4. This CDR3 spans 16 amino acids. Germline CDR1 is ENHRY and CDR2 is SYGVKD.

Worth noting for this clonotype: This may arise from a read error, as a much more abundant clone is one base away. The gene calls are TRBV5-6 and TRBJ2-7; possibly TRBD1 or TRBD2 for D (5 bases each). Germline CDR1 SGHDT, CDR2 YYEEEE. The CDR3 sequence is 14 residues long. V lost 0 bases and J 6 bases, leaving 13 bases between the germline ends. This CDR3 is CASSLEVGTGEQYF. In nucleotides, the CDR3 is TGTGCCAGCAGCTTGGAGGTAGGGACGGGCGAGCAGTACTTC.

The chain joins TRBV20-1 to TRBJ1-1; tentatively, D is TRBD1 (5 bases). The CDR3 contains 16 residues. The ends were cut back, 2 bases at V and 0 bases at J, with 16 bases in the middle. From germline, CDR1 is DFQATT and CDR2 SNEGSKA (reference sequence). The CDR3 sequence: CSARRPLSGMNTEAFF. In DNA, the CDR3 is TGCAGTGCTAGAAGACCCCTCTCAGGGATGAACACTGAAGCTTTCTTT.

This clonotype was picked up many times. The chain couples TRBV9 to TRBJ2-1; no reliable D call. Germline-derived CDR1 and CDR2 are SGDLS and YYNGEE. The germline V and J ends were trimmed by 4 bases and 8 bases, with 16 bases remaining between them. The CDR3 consists of 14 residues. The CDR3 bases are TGTGCCAGCAGCAGATCCGGTCCCGCCCATGAGCAGTTCTTC. Protein product: CASSRSGPAHEQFF.

This clonotype was seen ten or more times. V gene TRBV6-2 or TRBV6-3 combines with J gene TRBJ1-5; TRBD1 matches 7 bases. V lost 6 bases to trimming and J lost 5 bases; unmatched junction nucleotides: 10. This CDR3 has 15 residues. Germline V lookup: CDR1 MNHEY, CDR2 SVGEGT. CDR3 protein: CASRPYRGPDQPQHF. The CDR3 region has the DNA TGTGCCAGCAGACCATACAGGGGCCCGGATCAGCCCCAGCATTTT.

This clonotype was recorded many times. The rearrangement links TRBV7-8 to TRBJ2-2; TRBD2 agrees at 7 bases. Trimming cost V 2 bases and J 0 bases; bases outside gene matches: 6. Looked up from germline, CDR1 is SGHVS and CDR2 is FQNEAQ. The CDR3 runs to 17 residues. The CDR3 loop reads CASSLMAAGANTGELFF. CDR3 in DNA: TGTGCCAGCAGCTTAATGGCGGCGGGGGCGAACACCGGGGAGCTGTTTTTT. Complete variable domain (other parts from reference TRBV7-8 and TRBJ2-2): GAGVSQSPRYKVAKRGQDVALRCDPISGHVSLFWYQQALGQGPEFLTYFQNEAQLDKSGLPSDRFFAERPEGSVSTLKIQRTQQEDSAVYLCASSLMAAGANTGELFFGEGSRLTVL.

This clonotype was seen more than once but under ten times. The chain recombines TRBV9 with TRBJ2-3, with 9 positions matching TRBD2. Germline values: CDR1 SGDLS, CDR2 YYNGEE. V trimming: 0 bases; J trimming: 1 base; junction bases outside the gene matches: 9. This CDR3 has 18 residues. Written as DNA, the CDR3 is TGTGCCAGCAGCGTAGTTGGCGGGGGGGCCCCCGGCACAGATACGCAGTATTTT. Translating it yields CASSVVGGGAPGTDTQYF.

In this sample, this clonotype turned up many times. The chain links TRBV29-1 to TRBJ1-1, with D uncertain. The CDR3 totals 14 residues. Deletions cut 4 bases from V and 1 base from J, with 13 bases between. Germline V gene lookup returns CDR1 SQVTM and CDR2 ANQGSEA. The CDR3: CSVVVPPGNTEAFF. CDR3 bases: TGCAGCGTTGTGGTCCCCCCCGGGAACACTGAAGCTTTCTTT.

This clonotype has ten or more counts. The chain links TRBV6-2 or TRBV6-3 to TRBJ2-5; 7 nucleotides align to TRBD2. Looked up from germline, CDR1 is MNHEY and CDR2 is SVGEGT. The CDR3 is 14 amino acids. The ends lost 6 bases at V and 3 bases at J; junction bases unmatched: 7. CDR3 region: CASRFREAKETQYF. The CDR3 DNA is TGTGCCAGCAGATTCCGGGAGGCTAAAGAGACCCAGTACTTC.

The V gene is TRBV5-1, the J gene TRBJ2-7; perhaps TRBD1 as D (6 bases). V lost 0 bases to trimming and J lost 3 bases, with 10 bases between them. This CDR3 has 14 amino acids. The V gene's germline CDR1 is SGHRS and CDR2 YFSETQ. CDR3 region: CASSLVSGVYEQYF. The CDR3 nucleotides read TGCGCCAGCAGCTTGGTTTCAGGGGTCTACGAGCAGTACTTC.

This clonotype was detected many times. The chain uses TRBV7-2 and TRBJ2-7; D unresolved. The CDR3 consists of 14 residues. Germline V gene lookup returns CDR1 SGHTA and CDR2 FQGNSA. Trimming shortened V by 4 bases and J by 3 bases, and 13 bases separated the two germline ends. CDR3 residues: CASSSRVSYYEQYF. DNA of the CDR3: TGTGCCAGCAGCTCCCGGGTATCTTACTACGAGCAGTACTTC.

Ten or more counts support this clonotype. The chain is built from TRBV7-8 and TRBJ2-1, with 8 positions matching TRBD2. With V trimmed by 5 bases and J by 8 bases, 14 bases remained unmatched. The CDR3 extends over 16 amino acids. CDR1 and CDR2 (germline): SGHVS, FQNEAQ. The CDR3 DNA reads TGTGCCAGCAGCGTCCCTATGGGACTAGGAGTTGATGAGCAGTTCTTC. Translation: CASSVPMGLGVDEQFF.

J is TRBJ1-2 and V is TRBV4-3; 7 positions match TRBD1. V lost 3 bases, J lost 8 bases, and 15 bases stayed unmatched. There are 16 residues in the CDR3. CDR1 and CDR2 (germline): LGHNA, YSLEER. The CDR3 bases are TGCGCCAGCAGCCACCCCGGGACAGAGGGGATCGTAGGCTACACCTTC. Protein sequence: CASSHPGTEGIVGYTF.

This clonotype was found a few times. The gene calls are TRBV10-1 and TRBJ2-1; 9 bases align to TRBD2. CDR1 is WNHNN, CDR2 SYGVQD, per germline (reference sequence). CDR3 length: 17 amino acids. J gave up 5 bases and V 7 bases, and 15 bases lay outside the gene matches. CDR3 bases: TGCGCCAGCAAGACACGCTTCAGCGGGGGGTTTCACAATGAGCAGTTCTTC. This codes for CASKTRFSGGFHNEQFF.

This clonotype was seen repeatedly, ten times or more. J is TRBJ2-2 and V is TRBV3-2; the D call of TRBD2 is as the table states it, not checked on the DNA. TRBV3-2 constitutes a pseudogene. The CDR3 consists of 20 residues. The CDR3 region is CASSQVGGLAVPPETGELFF. The CDR3 region has the DNA TGTGCCAGCAGCCAAGTTGGCGGACTAGCGGTTCCGCCGGAAACCGGGGAGCTGTTTTTT.